A selection of T cell receptor beta chains follows, all from one sample in a study of cytomegalovirus exposure and HLA in healthy donors. Here immunoSEQ multiplex PCR was the method, and the copy in TCRdb shows in-frame clones only, minus some. Among tens of thousands of clones listed, about 90% were seen once. Material: PBMCs. Receptors were obtained from a woman aged 18-29 years in good health and CMV-seronegative. Both conserved end residues are part of each CDR3. Each record gives: D gene, J gene, clone size, V gene, CDR3 DNA, CDR3 protein. D genes are given only for firm matches. Size is omitted from some rows. Given values are once, few, many or a class for expanded clones.

TRBD1 TRBJ1-5 - TRBV28 TGTGCCAGCAGTTGGAGACAGGGAATCCATCAGCCCCAGCATTTT CASSWRQGIHQPQHF
TRBD1 TRBJ2-5 once TRBV5-5 TGTGCCAGCAGCTTGGGAGGGACAGGGGGAGAGACCCAGTACTTC CASSLGGTGGETQYF
TRBD1 TRBJ1-2 - TRBV29-1 TGCAGCGCCCGACAGGGACAAGGCTACACCTTC CSARQGQGYTF
TRBD2 TRBJ2-7 - TRBV6-1 TGTGCCAGCAGAACAGCGGGATACGAGCAGTACTTC CASRTAGYEQYF
TRBD1 TRBJ2-7 - TRBV18 TGTGCCAGCTCACCAGGGACAGGGGACTACGAGCAGTACTTC CASSPGTGDYEQYF
TRBD1 TRBJ2-6 - TRBV9 TGTGCCAGCAGCTTGACAGGGGCAGGGGCCAACGTCCTGACTTTC CASSLTGAGANVLTF
- TRBJ1-1 medium-sized TRBV7-2 TGTGCCAGCAGTGACCGGGCAGGGCGGAACACTGAAGCTTTCTTT CASSDRAGRNTEAFF
TRBD2 TRBJ2-5 once TRBV9 TGTGCCAGCAGCGTAGGCGGGGGGGCCCAAGAGACCCAGTACTTC CASSVGGGAQETQYF
TRBD2 TRBJ2-3 - TRBV29-1 TGCAGCGTTGAAGCTAGCGGGACCAACACAGATACGCAGTATTTT CSVEASGTNTDTQYF
- TRBJ2-3 - TRBV9 TGTGCCAGCAGCGTCTTGGTCAACAACCTGGATACGCAGTATTTT CASSVLVNNLDTQYF
- TRBJ2-1 - TRBV29-1 TGCAGCGTTGAAGGTCTGCGGGTCCGGGGGATCTACAATGAGCAGTTCTTC CSVEGLRVRGIYNEQFF
- TRBJ2-5 once TRBV5-1 TGCGCCAGCAAGCTAAGTAACCAAGAGACCCAGTACTTC CASKLSNQETQYF
- TRBJ2-3 few TRBV5-1 TGCGCCAGCAGCTTAGGAGTGGGGCCTGGCACAGATACGCAGTATTTT CASSLGVGPGTDTQYF
- TRBJ2-7 - TRBV18 TGTGCCAGCTCGTCGGGGGGCGGGGGCGGCTACGAGCAGTACTTC CASSSGGGGGYEQYF
- TRBJ1-4 - TRBV6-1 TGTGCCAGCAGTGAAGCTATAAGAGTCCTACTGTTTTTT CASSEAIRVLLFF
TRBD1 TRBJ2-1 - TRBV25-1 TGTGCCAGCAGTGAGATCGCAGGGGGCGGAGATGAGCAGTTCTTC CASSEIAGGGDEQFF
TRBD1 TRBJ1-2 once TRBV29-1 TGCAGCGTTGTTCCCCCGGGACAGCCAAGTGGCTACACCTTC CSVVPPGQPSGYTF
TRBD1 TRBJ1-4 - TRBV28 TGTGCCAGCAGTTTAATAGTTGGGACAGATTATGAAAAACTGTTTTTT CASSLIVGTDYEKLFF
TRBD1 TRBJ2-1 once TRBV29-1 TGCAGCGTTATGGGACAGGGGTACAATGAGCAGTTCTTC CSVMGQGYNEQFF
TRBD2 TRBJ2-3 once TRBV7-9 TGTGCCAGCAGCTTGGCGGGAGTTCTGACAGATACGCAGTATTTT CASSLAGVLTDTQYF
- TRBJ1-3 - TRBV28 TGTGCCAGCAGTTCCACAGGTTCCCTCTACCTCGCCTCTGGAAACACCATATATTTT CASSSTGSLYLASGNTIYF
TRBD1 TRBJ2-1 - TRBV6-1 TGTGCCAGCAGCCTGACAGGGGGGGACAATGAGCAGTTCTTC CASSLTGGDNEQFF
TRBD2 TRBJ2-7 - TRBV28 TGTGCCAGCAGTTTACCCCGACTAGCGGGGATCTCCTACGAGCAGTACTTC CASSLPRLAGISYEQYF
- TRBJ1-2 - TRBV18 TGTGCCAGTGTAAGCGACAGAGCTAACTATGGCTACACCTTC CASVSDRANYGYTF
TRBD1 TRBJ1-1 - TRBV6-1 TGTGCCAGCAGTGAGGGCGTCATACCAGGGGGCCGGAGGACTGAAGCTTTCTTT CASSEGVIPGGRRTEAFF
- TRBJ1-1 - TRBV10-1 TGCGCCAGCAGTGAGGGTCCGGGCACTGAAGCTTTCTTT CASSEGPGTEAFF
- TRBJ2-5 - TRBV7-2 TGTGCCAGCGCCACGCGAACTCAAGAGACCCAGTACTTC CASATRTQETQYF
- TRBJ1-2 - TRBV27 TGTGCCAGCAGTCTCTCTCCAGGGGTCTATGGCTACACCTTC CASSLSPGVYGYTF
TRBD2 TRBJ2-3 - TRBV19 TGTGCCAGTAGTCCCCGAGGGGCCGGACTAGCTCCGCGCACAGATACGCAGTATTTT CASSPRGAGLAPRTDTQYF
TRBD1 TRBJ1-5 - TRBV18 TGTGCCAGCTCACCCACACCGGGACAGGGAATGAGTAGCAATCAGCCCCAGCATTTT CASSPTPGQGMSSNQPQHF
- TRBJ2-1 - TRBV19 TGTGCCAGTAGTATAGATCCGGACAGTTCCTACAATGAGCAGTTCTTC CASSIDPDSSYNEQFF
- TRBJ2-1 - TRBV10-2 TGCGCCAGCAGTGATTGGGTAGCGTATGAGCAGTTCTTC CASSDWVAYEQFF
- TRBJ1-2 once TRBV28 TGTGCCAGCAGTCACCCCGGGGCCGGGAGTGGCTACACCTTC CASSHPGAGSGYTF
TRBD1 TRBJ2-5 - TRBV19 TGTGCCAGTAGTATGACGGACAGGAAAGAGACCCAGTACTTC CASSMTDRKETQYF
TRBD1 TRBJ2-1 - TRBV11-2 TGTGCCAGCAGCTCAAGGGGGCAAGTTTACAATGAGCAGTTCTTC CASSSRGQVYNEQFF
- TRBJ1-2 - TRBV7-9 TGTGCCAGCAGCTCGCCGGGGAACTATGGCTACACCTTC CASSSPGNYGYTF
- TRBJ2-7 - TRBV28 TGTGCCAGCAGTTTGAGGGACAACTACGAGCAGTACTTC CASSLRDNYEQYF
- TRBJ1-2 - TRBV4-1 TGCGCCAGCAGCCAAGTGGGCAGCAGCTATGGCTACACCTTC CASSQVGSSYGYTF
TRBD1 TRBJ2-2 few TRBV9 TGTGCCAGCAAGCAGGGGGCAGGCGGGGAGCTGTTTTTT CASKQGAGGELFF
- TRBJ2-2 - TRBV5-4 TGTGCCAGCAGCTTAGGGCAGGGTGGCACCGGGGAGCTGTTTTTT CASSLGQGGTGELFF